Listed below are T cell receptor beta chains from one sample, sequenced in a study of cytomegalovirus exposure and HLA in healthy donors. The table came from immunoSEQ multiplex PCR; TCRdb's copy has only in-frame clones and leaves some out. The sample comprises 140,000 to 150,000 clones, 60% to 80% of which are singletons, and 1.5% to 2% rests with the top ten. The sample taken for sequencing was PBMCs. Source of these receptors: a woman aged 30 to 39 in good health and CMV-seronegative. CDR3s include the opening cysteine and the closing phenylalanine or tryptophan. The D gene is left open where the match is weak. The listing skips clone size in some rows; elsewhere it reads once, few, many or a size class.

v_call: TRBV15
clone_size: NA
d_call: TRBD1
j_call: TRBJ2-1
cdr3_nt: TGTGCCACCAGCAAGCAGACAGGGGTCTCCTACAATGAGCAGTTCTTC
cdr3_aa: CATSKQTGVSYNEQFF

v_call: TRBV15
clone_size: once
d_call: TRBD1
j_call: TRBJ2-6
cdr3_nt: TGTGCCACCAGCAGAGCCACAGGGGTAGGGGCCAACGTCCTGACTTTC
cdr3_aa: CATSRATGVGANVLTF

v_call: TRBV19
clone_size: NA
d_call: TRBD1
j_call: TRBJ1-4
cdr3_nt: TGTGCCAGTAGGCGCCGGGACAGGGTCCAGGAAAAACTGTTTTTT
cdr3_aa: CASRRRDRVQEKLFF

v_call: TRBV7-8
clone_size: NA
d_call: NA
j_call: TRBJ2-2
cdr3_nt: TGTGCCAGCAGACCCTCAGGTGCCACCGGGGAGCTGTTTTTT
cdr3_aa: CASRPSGATGELFF

v_call: TRBV25-1
clone_size: few
d_call: NA
j_call: TRBJ2-1
cdr3_nt: TGTGCCAGCACAGACAGTCAATCAAAGGATGAGCAGTTCTTC
cdr3_aa: CASTDSQSKDEQFF

v_call: TRBV11-1
clone_size: NA
d_call: TRBD1
j_call: TRBJ1-1
cdr3_nt: TGTGCCAGCAGATTACAGGGGGCCTCTGAAGCTTTCTTT
cdr3_aa: CASRLQGASEAFF

v_call: TRBV27
clone_size: NA
d_call: NA
j_call: TRBJ2-7
cdr3_nt: TGTGCCAGCAGTTACGGACCTAGGGGGTACGAGCAGTACTTC
cdr3_aa: CASSYGPRGYEQYF

v_call: TRBV6-1
clone_size: few
d_call: NA
j_call: TRBJ1-5
cdr3_nt: TGTGCCAGCAGTGACCGACACCTCTCTTATAGCAATCAGCCCCAGCATTTT
cdr3_aa: CASSDRHLSYSNQPQHF

v_call: TRBV10-1
clone_size: NA
d_call: NA
j_call: TRBJ2-3
cdr3_nt: TGCGCCAGCAGTGGCGGGGGCACAGATACGCAGTATTTT
cdr3_aa: CASSGGGTDTQYF

v_call: TRBV5-1
clone_size: NA
d_call: NA
j_call: TRBJ1-1
cdr3_nt: TGCGCCAGCAGCTCCTTATCCCGACAAGGGGCAGTTCCCACTGAAGCTTTCTTT
cdr3_aa: CASSSLSRQGAVPTEAFF

v_call: TRBV6-1
clone_size: NA
d_call: NA
j_call: TRBJ1-5
cdr3_nt: TGTGCCAGCAGTGAAATGCGTAGCAATCAGCCCCAGCATTTT
cdr3_aa: CASSEMRSNQPQHF

v_call: TRBV11-2
clone_size: NA
d_call: NA
j_call: TRBJ2-1
cdr3_nt: TGTGCCAGCCGAAGTTCGAGCATCTCCTACAATGAGCAGTTCTTC
cdr3_aa: CASRSSSISYNEQFF

v_call: TRBV6-1
clone_size: few
d_call: TRBD2
j_call: TRBJ2-7
cdr3_nt: TGTGCCAGCAGTGAAGAGATAGCGGGGAGCTTAGAGCAGTACTTC
cdr3_aa: CASSEEIAGSLEQYF

v_call: TRBV11-2
clone_size: NA
d_call: NA
j_call: TRBJ1-2
cdr3_nt: TGTGCCAGCAGCCCCGTCGGCGGTAACTATGGCTACACCTTC
cdr3_aa: CASSPVGGNYGYTF

v_call: TRBV11-3
clone_size: once
d_call: TRBD2
j_call: TRBJ2-5
cdr3_nt: TGTGCCAGCAGCGCCGGGACTAGCGGCCAAGAGACCCAGTACTTC
cdr3_aa: CASSAGTSGQETQYF

v_call: TRBV14
clone_size: once
d_call: TRBD2
j_call: TRBJ2-1
cdr3_nt: TGTGCCAGCAGCCAAGATCAGCTAGCGGTTCAGCGGTTCTTC
cdr3_aa: CASSQDQLAVQRFF

v_call: TRBV4-1
clone_size: NA
d_call: TRBD2
j_call: TRBJ2-7
cdr3_nt: TGCGCCAGCAGCCAAGGCGCTGGCGGGGGGTCCTACGAGCAGTACTTC
cdr3_aa: CASSQGAGGGSYEQYF

v_call: TRBV19
clone_size: NA
d_call: TRBD1
j_call: TRBJ2-7
cdr3_nt: TGTGCCAGTAGTTCCCGAGGGGACAGGGAAGCCTACGAGCAGTACTTC
cdr3_aa: CASSSRGDREAYEQYF

v_call: TRBV15
clone_size: NA
d_call: NA
j_call: TRBJ1-2
cdr3_nt: TGTGCCACCAGCAGAGCCCGACACGACACGATCTATGGCTACACCTTC
cdr3_aa: CATSRARHDTIYGYTF

v_call: TRBV19
clone_size: NA
d_call: NA
j_call: TRBJ1-3
cdr3_nt: TGTGCCAGTAGTATACAGAGGACACCAGGAAACACCATATATTTT
cdr3_aa: CASSIQRTPGNTIYF

v_call: TRBV9
clone_size: NA
d_call: NA
j_call: TRBJ2-7
cdr3_nt: TGTGCCAGCGGGGGGGCAAACTCCTACGAGCAGTACTTC
cdr3_aa: CASGGANSYEQYF

v_call: TRBV7-8
clone_size: NA
d_call: NA
j_call: TRBJ1-6
cdr3_nt: TGTGCCAGCAGCTTAGTCAGGCTAAGTTCACCCCTCCACTTT
cdr3_aa: CASSLVRLSSPLHF

v_call: TRBV19
clone_size: NA
d_call: NA
j_call: TRBJ1-2
cdr3_nt: TGTGCCAGTAGTATGTCAACAGGGAACTATGGCTACACCTTC
cdr3_aa: CASSMSTGNYGYTF

v_call: TRBV12-5
clone_size: NA
d_call: NA
j_call: TRBJ1-6
cdr3_nt: TGTGCTAGTGGTTCGGGTAATAATTCACCCCTCCACTTT
cdr3_aa: CASGSGNNSPLHF

v_call: TRBV11-2
clone_size: NA
d_call: NA
j_call: TRBJ2-7
cdr3_nt: TGTGCCAGCAGCAGACGACCGACGGGGGAGTTCGACGAGCAGTACTTC
cdr3_aa: CASSRRPTGEFDEQYF

v_call: TRBV19
clone_size: NA
d_call: NA
j_call: TRBJ1-5
cdr3_nt: TGTGCCAGTAGTCCTCCTCGGAATCAGCCCCAGCATTTT
cdr3_aa: CASSPPRNQPQHF

v_call: TRBV5-8
clone_size: NA
d_call: TRBD1
j_call: TRBJ1-1
cdr3_nt: TGTGCCAGCAGCCACCACAGACAGGGGAACACTGAAGCTTTCTTT
cdr3_aa: CASSHHRQGNTEAFF

v_call: TRBV2
clone_size: once
d_call: NA
j_call: TRBJ1-5
cdr3_nt: TGTGCCAGCAGCCCGAGGCCCCAGCCCCAGCATTTT
cdr3_aa: CASSPRPQPQHF

v_call: TRBV10-2
clone_size: NA
d_call: NA
j_call: TRBJ1-1
cdr3_nt: TGCGCCAGCGGGGAGACACCACGGACTGAAGCTTTCTTT
cdr3_aa: CASGETPRTEAFF

v_call: TRBV2
clone_size: few
d_call: NA
j_call: TRBJ2-7
cdr3_nt: TGTGCCAGCAGTGAGGACGGGGGGCCGGGGGAGCAGTACTTC
cdr3_aa: CASSEDGGPGEQYF

v_call: TRBV19
clone_size: NA
d_call: NA
j_call: TRBJ2-1
cdr3_nt: TGTGCCAGTAGTATATCAGGATTTTACAATGAGCAGTTCTTC
cdr3_aa: CASSISGFYNEQFF

v_call: TRBV6-1
clone_size: NA
d_call: NA
j_call: TRBJ2-7
cdr3_nt: TGTGCCAGCAGTGAAGCGGGGGCCGCACTGTACGAGCAGTACTTC
cdr3_aa: CASSEAGAALYEQYF

v_call: TRBV7-9
clone_size: NA
d_call: NA
j_call: TRBJ1-6
cdr3_nt: TGTGCCAGCAGCACTCTGGACAGAATTGATTCACCCCTCCACTTT
cdr3_aa: CASSTLDRIDSPLHF

v_call: TRBV7-8
clone_size: NA
d_call: NA
j_call: TRBJ1-6
cdr3_nt: TGTGCCAGCAGCGATACCGGGACACTTAATTCACCCCTCCACTTT
cdr3_aa: CASSDTGTLNSPLHF